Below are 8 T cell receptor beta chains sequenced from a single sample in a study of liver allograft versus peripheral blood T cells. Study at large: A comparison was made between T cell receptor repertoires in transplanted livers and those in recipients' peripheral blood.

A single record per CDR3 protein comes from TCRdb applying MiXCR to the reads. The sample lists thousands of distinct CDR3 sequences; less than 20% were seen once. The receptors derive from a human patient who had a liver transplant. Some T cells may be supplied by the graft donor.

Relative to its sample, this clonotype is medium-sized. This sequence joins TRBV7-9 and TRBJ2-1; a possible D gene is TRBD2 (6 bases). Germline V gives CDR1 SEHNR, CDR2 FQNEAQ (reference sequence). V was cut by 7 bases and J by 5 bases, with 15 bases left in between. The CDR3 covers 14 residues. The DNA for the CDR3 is TGTGCCAGCACCGAGGGAGGAACAAACAATGAGCAGTTCTTC. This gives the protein CASTEGGTNNEQFF.

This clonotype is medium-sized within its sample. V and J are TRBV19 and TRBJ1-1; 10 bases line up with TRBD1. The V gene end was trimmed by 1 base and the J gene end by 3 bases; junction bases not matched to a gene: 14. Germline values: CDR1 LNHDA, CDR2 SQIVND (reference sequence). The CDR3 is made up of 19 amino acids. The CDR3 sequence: CASSIVYPGQGFFDTEAFF. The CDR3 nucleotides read TGTGCCAGTAGTATAGTTTATCCGGGACAGGGGTTCTTTGACACTGAAGCTTTCTTT.

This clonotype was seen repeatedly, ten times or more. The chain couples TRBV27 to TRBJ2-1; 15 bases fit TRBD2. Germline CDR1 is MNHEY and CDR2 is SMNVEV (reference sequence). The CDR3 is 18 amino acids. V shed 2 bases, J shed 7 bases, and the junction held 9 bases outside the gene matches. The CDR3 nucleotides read TGTGCCAGCAGTTTAAAGGGACTAGCGGGAGGTGGGTGGAATGAGCAGTTCTTC. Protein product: CASSLKGLAGGGWNEQFF.

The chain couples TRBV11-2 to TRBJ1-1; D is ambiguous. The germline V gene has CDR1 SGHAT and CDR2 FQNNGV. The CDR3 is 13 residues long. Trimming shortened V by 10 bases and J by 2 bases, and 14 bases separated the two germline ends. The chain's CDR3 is CAIIGGENTEAFF. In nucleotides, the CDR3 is TGTGCCATTATAGGCGGTGAAAACACTGAAGCTTTCTTT.

The CDR3 sequence: CASSTDRENTEAFF. CDR3 DNA: TGTGCCAGCAGCACGGACAGGGAGAACACTGAAGCTTTCTTT. V gene TRBV28 combines with J gene TRBJ1-1; 8 bases are shared with TRBD1. Losses at the gene ends were 6 bases for V and 1 base for J; bases not matched to a gene: 4. Germline CDR1 is MDHEN and CDR2 is SYDVKM. This CDR3 is 14 amino acids long.

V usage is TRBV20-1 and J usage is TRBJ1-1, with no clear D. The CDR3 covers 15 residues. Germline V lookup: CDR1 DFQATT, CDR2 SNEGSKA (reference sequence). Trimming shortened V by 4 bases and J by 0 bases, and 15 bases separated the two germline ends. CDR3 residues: CSATPRALMNTEAFF. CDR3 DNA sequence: TGCAGTGCTACCCCCCGGGCACTCATGAACACTGAAGCTTTCTTT.

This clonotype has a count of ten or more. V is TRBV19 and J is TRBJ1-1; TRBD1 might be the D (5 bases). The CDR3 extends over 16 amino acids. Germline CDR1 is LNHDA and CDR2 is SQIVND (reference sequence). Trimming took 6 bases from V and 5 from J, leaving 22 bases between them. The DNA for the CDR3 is TGTGCCAGTAGAGATTTGGCTCGGGGGGACGGGACTGAAGCTTTCTTT. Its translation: CASRDLARGDGTEAFF.

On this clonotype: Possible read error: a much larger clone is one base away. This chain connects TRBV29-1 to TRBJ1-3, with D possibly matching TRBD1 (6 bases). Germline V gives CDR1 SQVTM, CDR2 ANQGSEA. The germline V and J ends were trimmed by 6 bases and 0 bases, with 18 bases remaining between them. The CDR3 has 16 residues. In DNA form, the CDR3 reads TGCAGCGTCAAATTGGTAGACAGGCACTCTGGAAACACCATATATTTT. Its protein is CSVKLVDRHSGNTIYF. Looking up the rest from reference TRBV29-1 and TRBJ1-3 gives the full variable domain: SAVISQKPSRDICQRGTSLTIQCQVDSQVTMMFWYRQQPGQSLTLIATANQGSEATYESGFVIDKFPISRPNLTFSTLTVSNMSPEDSSIYLCSVKLVDRHSGNTIYFGEGSWLTVV.